This entry concerns a single T cell receptor (beta chain). Its antigen is as yet unknown. The sample belongs to a study of post-analysis software for immune sequencing data. At the level of the study: Included among the disease courses, which were recorded for the cohort, were relapsing-remitting, secondary progressive and progressive-relapsing multiple sclerosis.

Prepared libraries of TCR beta cDNA carried unique molecular identifiers. Starting from about 0.98 to 11 million T cells, the study yielded approximately 500,000 cDNA molecules. From the PCR reads, TCRdb called clonotypes with MiXCR, one entry per CDR3 protein. The repertoire holds hundreds of thousands of distinct CDR3 sequences, about 50% seen once, with approximately 4.5% in the top ten. Regarding the study as a whole: By F measure, samples from a shared preparation batch strongly co-clustered. Diversity measured as normalized Chao1 was significantly lower in multiple sclerosis patients than in controls.

This TCR came from a girl aged 5-17 years with multiple sclerosis. Sequenced sample: blood.

CDR3 sequence reads: CSVAMLGTDEKLFF. DNA of the CDR3: TGCAGCGTTGCAATGTTGGGGACGGATGAAAAACTGTTTTTT. The chain carries TRBV29-1 and TRBJ1-4; D may be TRBD1 (5 bases). Germline CDR1 is SQVTM and CDR2 is ANQGSEA. V was trimmed by 4 bases and J by 6 bases, leaving 15 bases between them. CDR3 length: 14 amino acids. Full variable domain (rest looked up from reference TRBV29-1 and TRBJ1-4): SAVISQKPSRDICQRGTSLTIQCQVDSQVTMMFWYRQQPGQSLTLIATANQGSEATYESGFVIDKFPISRPNLTFSTLTVSNMSPEDSSIYLCSVAMLGTDEKLFFGSGTQLSVL.